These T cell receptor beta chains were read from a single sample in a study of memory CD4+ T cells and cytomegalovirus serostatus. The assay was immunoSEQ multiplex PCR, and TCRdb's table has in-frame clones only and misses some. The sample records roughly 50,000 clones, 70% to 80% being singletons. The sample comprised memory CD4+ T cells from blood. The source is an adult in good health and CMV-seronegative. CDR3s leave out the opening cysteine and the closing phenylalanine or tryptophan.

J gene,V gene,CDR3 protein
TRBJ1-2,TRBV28,ASSREGQNGYT
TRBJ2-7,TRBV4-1,ASSQPTSGSAYEQY
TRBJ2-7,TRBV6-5,ASSVTYEQY
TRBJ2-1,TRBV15,ATSTGMINEQF
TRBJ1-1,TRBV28,ASKANSRTEAF
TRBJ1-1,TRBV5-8,ASNDGRTRAF
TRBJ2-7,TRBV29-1,SVEDLRRFYEQY
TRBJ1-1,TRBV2,ASRQDRGTEAF
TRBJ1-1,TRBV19,AGEQGNTEAF
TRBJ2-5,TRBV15,ATSRDGTQY
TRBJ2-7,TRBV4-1,ASSQVGNEQY
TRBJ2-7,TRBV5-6,ASSLRVRSPPEQY
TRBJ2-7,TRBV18,ASSRTGGSSYEQY
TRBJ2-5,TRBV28,ASSQGGAGQETQY
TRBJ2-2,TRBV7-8,ASSLAPTGRTGELF
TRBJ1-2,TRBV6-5,ASSGDRVRYGYT
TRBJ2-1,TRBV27,ASSLSRVAGPREQF
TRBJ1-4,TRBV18,ASSPFNRDSEKLF
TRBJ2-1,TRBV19,ASSISGSIHNEQF
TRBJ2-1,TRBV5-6,ASSSLGLAGAAYNEQF
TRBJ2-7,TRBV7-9,ASSLGQGAYEQY
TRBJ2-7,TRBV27,ASRPGMSLGEQY
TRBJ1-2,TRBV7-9,ASSPRTPTYGYT
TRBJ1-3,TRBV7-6,ASSLVGRSSGNTIY
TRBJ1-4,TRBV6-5,ASSFQGSLF
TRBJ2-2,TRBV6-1,ASSGGLATNTGELF
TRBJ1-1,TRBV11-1,ASSLGGQKNTEAF
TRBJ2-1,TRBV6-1,ASSERGGSYNEQF
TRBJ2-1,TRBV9,ASTSGRGSYNEQF
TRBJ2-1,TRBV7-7,ASSLAESGDKF
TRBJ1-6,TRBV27,ASSFISYNSPLH
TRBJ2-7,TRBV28,ASRAGGPYEQY
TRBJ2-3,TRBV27,ASSRFSADTQY
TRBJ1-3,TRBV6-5,ASSYGGASGNTIY
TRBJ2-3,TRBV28,ASLGVADTQY
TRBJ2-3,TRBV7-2,ASSRDTDTQY
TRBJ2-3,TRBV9,ASSVGPAGGGDTQY
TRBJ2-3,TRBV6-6,ASSYSYTQY
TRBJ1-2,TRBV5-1,ASSLGQTGDYGYT
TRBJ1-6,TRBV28,ASSLGTLEHSPLH
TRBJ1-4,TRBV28,ASTTRGTVEKLF
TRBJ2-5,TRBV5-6,ASSGYQETQY
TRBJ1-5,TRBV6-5,ASRSSGGINQPQH
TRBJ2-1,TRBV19,ASSIAAHYNEQF
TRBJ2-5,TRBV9,ASSGGRGGSLEETQY
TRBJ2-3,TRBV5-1,ASSPLGLAGGRGDTQY
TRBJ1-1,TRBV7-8,ASSEQYTEAF
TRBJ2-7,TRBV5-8,ASSFVEGAGYEQY
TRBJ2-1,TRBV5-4,ASSQGLSGRTGEQF
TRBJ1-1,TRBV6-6,ASSSPGTGDTEAF
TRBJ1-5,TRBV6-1,ASSGTGAYSNQPQH
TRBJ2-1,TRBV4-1,ASSQEGQGYSYNEQF
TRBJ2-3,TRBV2,ASRLAGDTQY
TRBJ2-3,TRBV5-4,ASSSQGTDTQY
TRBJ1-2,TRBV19,ASSTPYNNGGYT
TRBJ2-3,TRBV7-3,ASSSFRTDTQY
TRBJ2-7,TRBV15,ATSRERRNYEQY